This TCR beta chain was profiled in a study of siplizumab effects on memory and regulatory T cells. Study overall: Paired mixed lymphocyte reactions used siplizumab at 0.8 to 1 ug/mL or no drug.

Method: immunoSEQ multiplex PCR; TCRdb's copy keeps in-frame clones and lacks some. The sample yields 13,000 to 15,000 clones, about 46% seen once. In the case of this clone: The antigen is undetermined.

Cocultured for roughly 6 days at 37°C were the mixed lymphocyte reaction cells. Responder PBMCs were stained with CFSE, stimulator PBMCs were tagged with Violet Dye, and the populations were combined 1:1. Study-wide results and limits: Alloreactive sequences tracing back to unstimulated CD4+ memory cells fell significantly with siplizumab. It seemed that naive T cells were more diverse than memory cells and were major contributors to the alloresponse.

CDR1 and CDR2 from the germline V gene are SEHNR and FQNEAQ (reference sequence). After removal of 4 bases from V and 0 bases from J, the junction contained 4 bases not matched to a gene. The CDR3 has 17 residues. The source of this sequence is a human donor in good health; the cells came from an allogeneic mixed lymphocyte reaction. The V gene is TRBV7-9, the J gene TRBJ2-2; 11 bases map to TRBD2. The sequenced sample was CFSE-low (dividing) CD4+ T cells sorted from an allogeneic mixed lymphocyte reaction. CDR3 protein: CASSSPSGGSNTGELFF. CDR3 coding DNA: TGTGCCAGCAGCTCACCTAGCGGGGGGTCGAACACCGGGGAGCTGTTTTTT.